The clone carrying this T cell receptor beta chain was found many times. Its target is not known. The time point is: persistent/refractory GD, antithyroid drugs over 5 years with positive TRAb. The TCR library used RNA extracted from PBMCs. These data are taken from a study of regulatory T cells in long-lasting Graves disease. Germline V lookup: CDR1 ENHRY, CDR2 SYGVKD. Trimming pared 10 bases from V and 1 base from J, leaving 20 bases between. The CDR3 extends over 15 amino acids. Findings and caveats of the study: Persistent disease samples used TRBV28, TRBJ1-2 and TRBJ2-5 preferentially. Lower TCR diversity characterized persistent Graves' patients relative to newly diagnosed patients.

Libraries of TCR beta came from iRepertoire HTBI primers plus Arm-PCR of CDR3 regions. MiXCR, run by TCRdb on the multiplex PCR reads, gives a single entry per CDR3 protein. The sample carries about 660,000 distinct CDR3 sequences, 25% to 35% recorded once. The starting material was peripheral blood mononuclear cells (PBMCs), obtained when the disease was refractory, from a patient treated with antithyroid drugs. The V gene is TRBV10-3, the J gene TRBJ2-7; no clear D. This sequence originates from a female donor with Graves disease. CDR3 in amino acids: CATFQSGSSSYEQYF. The CDR3 coding sequence is TGTGCCACTTTTCAGTCCGGGTCCTCTTCCTACGAGCAGTACTTC.